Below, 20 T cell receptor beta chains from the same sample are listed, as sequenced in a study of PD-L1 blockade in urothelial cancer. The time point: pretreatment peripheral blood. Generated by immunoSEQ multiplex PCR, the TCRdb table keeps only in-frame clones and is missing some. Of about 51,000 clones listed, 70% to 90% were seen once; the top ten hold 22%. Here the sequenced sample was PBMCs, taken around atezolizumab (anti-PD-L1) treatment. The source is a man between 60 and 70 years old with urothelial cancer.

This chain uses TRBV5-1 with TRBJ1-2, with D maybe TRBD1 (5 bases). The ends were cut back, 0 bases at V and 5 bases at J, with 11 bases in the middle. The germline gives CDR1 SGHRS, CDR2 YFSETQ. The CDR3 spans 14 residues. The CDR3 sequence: CASSLGQGQYGYTF. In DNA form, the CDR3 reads TGCGCCAGCAGCTTGGGGCAGGGTCAATATGGCTACACCTTC. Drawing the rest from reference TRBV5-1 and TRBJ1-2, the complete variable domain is KAGVTQTPRYLIKTRGQQVTLSCSPISGHRSVSWYQQTPGQGLQFLFEYFSETQRNKGNFPGRFSGRQFSNSRSEMNVSTLELGDSALYLCASSLGQGQYGYTFGSGTRLTVV.

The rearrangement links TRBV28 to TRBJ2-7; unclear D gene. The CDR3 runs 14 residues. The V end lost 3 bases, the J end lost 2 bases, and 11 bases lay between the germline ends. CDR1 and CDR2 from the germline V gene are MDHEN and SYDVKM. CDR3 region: CASSFPTKPYEQYF. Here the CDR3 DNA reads TGTGCCAGCAGTTTTCCCACAAAACCCTACGAGCAGTACTTC.

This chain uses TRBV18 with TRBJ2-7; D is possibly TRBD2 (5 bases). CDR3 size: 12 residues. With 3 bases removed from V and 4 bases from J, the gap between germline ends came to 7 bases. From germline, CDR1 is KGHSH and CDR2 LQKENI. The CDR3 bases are TGTGCCAGCTCACCTAGCGTTTACGAGCAGTACTTC. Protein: CASSPSVYEQYF. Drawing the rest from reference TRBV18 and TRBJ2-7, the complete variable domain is NAGVMQNPRHLVRRRGQEARLRCSPMKGHSHVYWYRQLPEEGLKFMVYLQKENIIDESGMPKERFSAEFPKEGPSILRIQQVVRGDSAAYFCASSPSVYEQYFGPGTRLTVT.

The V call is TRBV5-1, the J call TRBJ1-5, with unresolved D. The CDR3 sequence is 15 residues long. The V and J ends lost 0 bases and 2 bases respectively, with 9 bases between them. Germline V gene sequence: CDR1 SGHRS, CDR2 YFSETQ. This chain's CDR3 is CASSLGPEGNQPQHF. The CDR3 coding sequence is TGCGCCAGCAGCTTGGGTCCCGAGGGCAATCAGCCCCAGCATTTT.

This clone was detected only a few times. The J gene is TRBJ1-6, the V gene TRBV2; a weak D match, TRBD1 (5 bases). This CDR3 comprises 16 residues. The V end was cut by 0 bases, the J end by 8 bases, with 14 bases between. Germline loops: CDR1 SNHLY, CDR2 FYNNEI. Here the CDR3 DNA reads TGTGCCAGCAGTGAAGCGACGGGGGTTTGGGATTCACCCCTCCACTTT. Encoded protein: CASSEATGVWDSPLHF.

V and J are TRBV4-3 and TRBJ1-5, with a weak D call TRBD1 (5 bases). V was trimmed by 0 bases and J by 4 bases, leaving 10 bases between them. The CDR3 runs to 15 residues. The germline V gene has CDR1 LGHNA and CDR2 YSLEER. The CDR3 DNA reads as TGCGCCAGCAGCCAAGATCTCAGGGAAAATCAGCCCCAGCATTTT. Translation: CASSQDLRENQPQHF.

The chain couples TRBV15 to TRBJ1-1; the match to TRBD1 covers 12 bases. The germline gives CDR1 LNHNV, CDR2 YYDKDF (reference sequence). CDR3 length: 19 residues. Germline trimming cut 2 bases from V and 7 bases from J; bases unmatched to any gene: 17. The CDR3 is CATSRHPLLRDRGPGEAFF. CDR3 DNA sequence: TGTGCCACCAGCAGACACCCGTTACTCCGGGACAGGGGGCCAGGTGAAGCTTTCTTT.

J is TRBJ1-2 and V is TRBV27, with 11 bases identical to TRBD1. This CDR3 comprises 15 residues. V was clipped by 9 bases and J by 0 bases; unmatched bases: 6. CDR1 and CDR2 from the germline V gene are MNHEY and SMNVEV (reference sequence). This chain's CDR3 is CASRDRGSANYGYTF. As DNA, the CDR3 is TGTGCCAGTCGGGACAGGGGGTCAGCTAACTATGGCTACACCTTC.

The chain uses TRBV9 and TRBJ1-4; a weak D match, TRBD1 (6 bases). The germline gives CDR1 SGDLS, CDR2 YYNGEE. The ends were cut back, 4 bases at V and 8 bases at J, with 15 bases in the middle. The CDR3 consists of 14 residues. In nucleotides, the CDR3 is TGTGCCAGCAGCTTGGACAGTGTGCGAGAAAAACTGTTTTTT. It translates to CASSLDSVREKLFF.

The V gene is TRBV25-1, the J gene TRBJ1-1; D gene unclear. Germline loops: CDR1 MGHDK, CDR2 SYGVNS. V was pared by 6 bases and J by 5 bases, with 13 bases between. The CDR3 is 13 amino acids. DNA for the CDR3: TGTGCCAGCAGCTTAGGCGGGAATACTGAAGCTTTCTTT. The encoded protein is CASSLGGNTEAFF.

CDR3 residues: CASSQQGLGAAQYF. As DNA, the CDR3 is TGTGCCAGCAGCCAGCAGGGGCTAGGGGCGGCCCAGTACTTC. The chain employs TRBV7-3 and TRBJ2-5; D might be TRBD1 (6 bases). Germline V gene data show CDR1 as SGHTA and CDR2 as FQGTGA. The CDR3 is 14 amino acids. V was shortened by 5 bases and J by 9 bases, with 19 bases between the two germline ends. Looking up the rest from reference TRBV7-3 and TRBJ2-5 gives the full variable domain: GAGVSQTPSNKVTEKGKYVELRCDPISGHTALYWYRQSLGQGPEFLIYFQGTGAADDSGLPNDRFFAVRPEGSVSTLKIQRTERGDSAVYLCASSQQGLGAAQYFGPGTRLLVL.

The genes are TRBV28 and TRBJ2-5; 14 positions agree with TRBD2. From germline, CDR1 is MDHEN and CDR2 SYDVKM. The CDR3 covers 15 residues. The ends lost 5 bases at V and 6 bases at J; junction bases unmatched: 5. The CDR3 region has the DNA TGTGCCAGCAGTCTTGGGACTAGCGGGGGAAAGACCCAGTACTTC. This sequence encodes CASSLGTSGGKTQYF. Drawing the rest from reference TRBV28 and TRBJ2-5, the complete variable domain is DVKVTQSSRYLVKRTGEKVFLECVQDMDHENMFWYRQDPGLGLRLIYFSYDVKMKEKGDIPEGYSVSREKKERFSLILESASTNQTSMYLCASSLGTSGGKTQYFGPGTRLLVL.

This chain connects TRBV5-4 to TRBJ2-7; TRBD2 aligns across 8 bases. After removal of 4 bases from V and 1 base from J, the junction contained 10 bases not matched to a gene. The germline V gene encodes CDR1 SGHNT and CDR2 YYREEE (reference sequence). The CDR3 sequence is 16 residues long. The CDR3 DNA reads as TGTGCCAGCAGCCCAATCCTAGCGGGTGGGTCCTACGAGCAGTACTTC. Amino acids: CASSPILAGGSYEQYF.

The CDR3, as DNA: TGTGCCAGCAGAGATACCGGGACAGGGAACACTGAAGCTTTCTTT. It yields the protein CASRDTGTGNTEAFF. The genes are TRBV6-5 and TRBJ1-1; 8 bases agree with TRBD1. V lost 6 bases to trimming and J lost 1 base; unmatched junction nucleotides: 7. The CDR3 extends over 15 amino acids. From germline, CDR1 is MNHEY and CDR2 SVGAGI.

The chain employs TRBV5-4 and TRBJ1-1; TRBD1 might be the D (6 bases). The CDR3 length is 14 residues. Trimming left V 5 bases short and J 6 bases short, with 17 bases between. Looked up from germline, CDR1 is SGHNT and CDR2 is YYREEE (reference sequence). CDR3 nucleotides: TGTGCCAGCAGTTCCAAGGGGGGAGGGTCTGAAGCTTTCTTT. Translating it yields CASSSKGGGSEAFF.

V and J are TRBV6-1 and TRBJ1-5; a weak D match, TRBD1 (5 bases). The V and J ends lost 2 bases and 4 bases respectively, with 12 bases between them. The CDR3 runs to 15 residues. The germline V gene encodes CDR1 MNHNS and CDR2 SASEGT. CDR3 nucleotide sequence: TGTGCCAGCAGTGAATCAGGGTTGGCAAATCAGCCCCAGCATTTT. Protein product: CASSESGLANQPQHF.

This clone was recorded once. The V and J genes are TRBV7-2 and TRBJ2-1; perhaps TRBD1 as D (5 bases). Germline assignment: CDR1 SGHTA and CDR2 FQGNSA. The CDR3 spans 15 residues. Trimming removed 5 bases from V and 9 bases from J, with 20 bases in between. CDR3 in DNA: TGTGCCAGCAGCGAAGGGGCTACCCATCTCAGTGAGCAGTTCTTC. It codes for CASSEGATHLSEQFF.

CDR3 residues: CASTPGGPYGYTF. DNA for the CDR3: TGCGCCAGCACCCCGGGAGGGCCCTATGGCTACACCTTC. The chain carries TRBV5-1 and TRBJ1-2; D remains unclear. The CDR3 contains 13 residues. V lost 6 bases and J lost 4, with 13 bases in between. The germline CDR1 and CDR2 sequences are SGHRS and YFSETQ.

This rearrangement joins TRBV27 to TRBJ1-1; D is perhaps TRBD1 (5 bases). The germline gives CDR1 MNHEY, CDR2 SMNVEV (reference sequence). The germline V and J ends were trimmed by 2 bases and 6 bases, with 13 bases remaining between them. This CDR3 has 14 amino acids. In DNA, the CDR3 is TGTGCCAGCAGTTTAGCCGTGGGGGGGGCTGAAGCTTTCTTT. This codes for CASSLAVGGAEAFF.

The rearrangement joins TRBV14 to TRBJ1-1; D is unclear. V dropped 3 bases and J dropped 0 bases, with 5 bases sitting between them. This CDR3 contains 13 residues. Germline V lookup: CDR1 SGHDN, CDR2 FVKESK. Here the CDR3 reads CASSQQVNTEAFF. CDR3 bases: TGTGCCAGCAGCCAGCAGGTGAACACTGAAGCTTTCTTT.